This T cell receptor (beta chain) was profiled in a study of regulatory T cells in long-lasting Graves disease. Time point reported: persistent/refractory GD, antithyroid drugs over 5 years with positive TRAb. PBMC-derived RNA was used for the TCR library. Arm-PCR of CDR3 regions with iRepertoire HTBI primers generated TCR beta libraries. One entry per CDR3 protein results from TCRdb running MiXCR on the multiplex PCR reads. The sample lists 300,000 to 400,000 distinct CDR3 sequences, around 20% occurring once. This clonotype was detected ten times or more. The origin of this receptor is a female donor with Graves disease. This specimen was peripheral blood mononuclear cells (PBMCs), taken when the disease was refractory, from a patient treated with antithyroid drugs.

Here the CDR3 reads CASSVGAVSRESQYF. The CDR3 bases are TGTGCCAGCAGCGTCGGGGCCGTCTCCAGGGAGTCCCAGTACTTC. This sequence joins TRBV9 and TRBJ2-5, with D possibly called TRBD1 or TRBD2 (5 bases each). CDR1 is SGDLS, CDR2 YYNGEE, per germline. Trimming removed 2 bases at V and 9 bases at J, with 20 bases between. This CDR3 contains 15 residues. Complete variable domain (other parts from reference TRBV9 and TRBJ2-5): DSGVTQTPKHLITATGQRVTLRCSPRSGDLSVYWYQQSLDQGLQFLIQYYNGEERAKGNILERFSAQQFPDLHSELNLSSLELGDSALYFCASSVGAVSRESQYFGPGTRLLVL.